This is a list of T cell receptor beta chains from one sample in a study of identical twins. TCRdb reanalysed the 5' RACE reads using MiXCR and keeps one entry per CDR3 protein. The sample holds approximately 490,000 distinct CDR3 sequences, approximately 20% seen once. These data were also filed under a second study, of yellow fever vaccine responses in identical twins.

The sequenced material came from CD4+ T cells sorted from blood. All receptors come from a woman aged 18 to 35 in good health. The CDR3 runs from the conserved cysteine through the conserved F or W. The order of the fields is J gene, clone size, V gene, CDR3 length, D gene, CDR3 DNA, CDR3 protein. D genes are given only for firm matches. Clone size is not always given. Where it is, it says once, few, many or a class for expanded clones.

TRBJ2-5 | NA | TRBV12-3/TRBV12-4 | 14 | TRBD2 | TGTGCCAGCAGTTTTCGACTAGCGGGAGAGACCCAGTACTTC | CASSFRLAGETQYF
TRBJ2-1 | few | TRBV21-1 | 18 | NA | TGTGCCAGCAGCAAGCGAATGCGACTAGCGGGAGAATTCGATGAGCAGTTCTTC | CASSKRMRLAGEFDEQFF
TRBJ2-1 | NA | TRBV20-1 | 15 | TRBD1 | TGCAGTGCTAGAGGGTCAGGGGGCGTTTACAATGAGCAGTTCTTC | CSARGSGGVYNEQFF
TRBJ2-5 | few | TRBV5-1 | 16 | NA | TGCGCCAGCAGCTTGGCCCTGGAAATAAGGCAAGAGACCCAGTACTTC | CASSLALEIRQETQYF
TRBJ2-2 | NA | TRBV10-3 | 16 | NA | TGTGCCACCGACCCCTATGGGGACGCCGGCACCGGGGAGCTGTTTTTT | CATDPYGDAGTGELFF
TRBJ2-5 | NA | TRBV1 | 16 | NA | TGCACCAGCAGCCTCCCTGCCCTAGCGGGAGCTGAGACCCAGTACTTC | CTSSLPALAGAETQYF
TRBJ1-5 | NA | TRBV7-9 | 15 | TRBD1 | TGTGCCAGCAGCTCGCAGGGGGATAGCAATCAGCCCCAGCATTTT | CASSSQGDSNQPQHF
TRBJ1-2 | NA | TRBV7-3 | 13 | TRBD1 | TGTGCCAGCAGTACCGACAGGGGGCTTGGCTACACCTTC | CASSTDRGLGYTF
TRBJ2-1 | few | TRBV12-3/TRBV12-4 | 15 | NA | TGTGCCAGCAGTTTATCAGGGGGGGTGTTCAATGAGCAGTTCTTC | CASSLSGGVFNEQFF
TRBJ2-7 | few | TRBV4-2 | 16 | TRBD2 | TGTGCCAGCAGCCAAGTCGCGACTAGCGGGATCTACGAGCAGTACTTC | CASSQVATSGIYEQYF
TRBJ2-2 | NA | TRBV10-3 | 11 | NA | TGTGCCATCAGCCATCCCGGGGAGCTGTTTTTT | CAISHPGELFF
TRBJ1-5 | NA | TRBV6-1 | 15 | NA | TGTGCCAGCAGACCCAGGCCAGGAGGCAATCAGCCCCAGCATTTT | CASRPRPGGNQPQHF
TRBJ1-6 | NA | TRBV20-1 | 12 | NA | TGCAGTGCTAGACTCCCAAATTCACCCCTCCACTTT | CSARLPNSPLHF
TRBJ2-6 | NA | TRBV10-3 | 14 | NA | TGTGCCATAGCGCGGCCGCCTGGGGCCAACGTCCTGACTTTC | CAIARPPGANVLTF
TRBJ2-5 | NA | TRBV29-1 | 16 | NA | TGCAGCGTTGACGGCTTTCAAAAACGGTACCAAGAGACCCAGTACTTC | CSVDGFQKRYQETQYF
TRBJ2-3 | few | TRBV28 | 18 | NA | TGTGCCAGCAGTTTGGAGACTGGCGGGCTAGCGATCATAGATACGCAGTATTTT | CASSLETGGLAIIDTQYF
TRBJ1-5 | many | TRBV12-3/TRBV12-4 | 16 | NA | TGTGCCAGCAGTTATTTTTACGAGCGGGAAAGACAGCCCCAGCATTTT | CASSYFYERERQPQHF
TRBJ2-4 | few | TRBV12-3/TRBV12-4 | 13 | TRBD1 | TGTGCCAGCAGTCCCGGGACAGGGAACATTCAGTACTTC | CASSPGTGNIQYF
TRBJ1-4 | NA | TRBV19 | 14 | NA | TGTGCCAGTAGTTCGTTGAGACCGGGTGAAAAACTGTTTTTT | CASSSLRPGEKLFF
TRBJ1-3 | few | TRBV2 | 13 | NA | TGTGCCAGCAGTGAAGTACCTGGAAACACCATATATTTT | CASSEVPGNTIYF
TRBJ2-5 | few | TRBV7-6 | 16 | TRBD2 | TGTGCCAGCAGCTTGGACGGGGGACTAGCGGAAGAGACCCAGTACTTC | CASSLDGGLAEETQYF
TRBJ2-1 | few | TRBV5-5 | 16 | TRBD2 | TGTGCCAGCAGGGACCGGTTGGGGCGGGGGTACAATGAGCAGTTCTTC | CASRDRLGRGYNEQFF
TRBJ1-5 | few | TRBV6-2/TRBV6-3 | 16 | NA | TGTGCCAGCAGTTACCTTCCTCGACAGCCTAATCAGCCCCAGCATTTT | CASSYLPRQPNQPQHF
TRBJ1-4 | few | TRBV27 | 9 | TRBD1 | TGTGCCAGCAAACCCGGGACAGGGTTT | CASKPGTGF
TRBJ2-5 | NA | TRBV9 | 13 | TRBD1 | TGTGCCAGCAGCGGACAGGGGGCAGAGACCCAGTACTTC | CASSGQGAETQYF
TRBJ2-1 | few | TRBV6-5 | 18 | TRBD2 | TGTGCCAGCAGTTATTTCCCCCCCCAACTAGCGCCTTACAATGAGCAGTTCTTC | CASSYFPPQLAPYNEQFF
TRBJ2-5 | NA | TRBV10-3 | 14 | NA | TGTGCCATCAGTGAGCAGGGGGGGCAGGAGACCCAGTACTTC | CAISEQGGQETQYF
TRBJ2-2 | few | TRBV5-1 | 16 | TRBD2 | TGCGCCAGCAGGGCCGGCGGGAGCCCGAACACCGGGGAGCTGTTTTTT | CASRAGGSPNTGELFF
TRBJ2-3 | few | TRBV12-5 | 15 | NA | TGTGCTAGTGGGGGGCGTGGGACACGCACAGATACGCAGTATTTT | CASGGRGTRTDTQYF
TRBJ2-1 | NA | TRBV7-2 | 14 | NA | TGTGCCAGCAGCTTATACCGGGGCTACAATGAGCAGTTCTTC | CASSLYRGYNEQFF
TRBJ1-4 | few | TRBV28 | 10 | NA | TGTGCCAGCAGCGGAAACATCCTACGTTTT | CASSGNILRF
TRBJ1-2 | few | TRBV10-3 | 14 | NA | TGTGCCATCAGTGAGGCGATACCAAACTATGGCTACACCTTC | CAISEAIPNYGYTF
TRBJ2-2 | few | TRBV6-5 | 17 | NA | TGTGCCAGCAGTTACTCGAAGGCGGGAAGGCTAACCGGGGAGCTGTTTTTT | CASSYSKAGRLTGELFF
TRBJ1-1 | few | TRBV5-1 | 13 | TRBD1 | TGCGCCAGCAGCTTGTTACCGGGAACAGGGGAGCCGTTT | CASSLLPGTGEPF
TRBJ2-1 | NA | TRBV11-3 | 17 | TRBD2 | TGTGCCAGCAGCTTCTCCGGGACTAGCGGGAGTTTCAATGAGCAGTTCTTC | CASSFSGTSGSFNEQFF
TRBJ2-2 | few | TRBV5-1 | 15 | NA | TGCGCCAGCAGCCTAATGACGGATAACACCGGGGAGCTGTTTTTT | CASSLMTDNTGELFF
TRBJ2-1 | NA | TRBV19 | 17 | TRBD2 | TGTGCCAGTACGGCCCTAGCGGGAGGCGAGGGGTACAATGAGCAGTTCTTC | CASTALAGGEGYNEQFF
TRBJ2-7 | few | TRBV25-1 | 12 | TRBD2 | TGTGCCAGCAGCCGACTAGCGCAAGAGCAGTACTTC | CASSRLAQEQYF
TRBJ2-4 | NA | TRBV6-1 | 13 | NA | TGTGCCAGCATAACAGGCGGCAAAAACATTCAGTACTTC | CASITGGKNIQYF
TRBJ2-5 | many | TRBV5-1 | 15 | NA | TGCGCCAGCAGCTTGTCGGGAACCTTCCAAGAGACCCAGTACTTC | CASSLSGTFQETQYF
TRBJ2-1 | NA | TRBV7-6 | 13 | NA | TGTGCCAGCAGCTTAGCCAGGGGAGATGAGCAGTTCTTC | CASSLARGDEQFF
TRBJ2-3 | few | TRBV28 | 15 | NA | TGTGCCAGCAGTTCCACCGACGTGGGGCGAGGTACGCAGTATTTT | CASSSTDVGRGTQYF